This record looks at one T cell receptor beta chain sequence and its context. The antigen remains unidentified. The entry originates in a study of CD8 T cells in Susac syndrome. Across the study: Patients with Susac syndrome who were sequenced included over five with active disease and under ten in remission. At the time of blood draw, patients with Susac syndrome were therapy-naive, receiving corticosteroids, or receiving intravenous immunoglobulin alone.

The ends were cut back, 3 bases at V and 7 bases at J, with 16 bases in the middle. CDR1 and CDR2 (germline): SEHNR, FQNEAQ (reference sequence). CDR3 length equals 16 residues. An input of roughly 0.5 to 1 ug of RNA was subjected to reverse transcription using random hexamers. With immunoSEQ multiplex PCR, TCR beta CDR3 was amplified across 54 Vbeta and 13 Jbeta. One entry per CDR3 protein, called by TCRdb with MiXCR from the immunoSEQ multiplex PCR reads. This repertoire shows tens of thousands of distinct CDR3 sequences, 93% found once; its top ten account for less than 0.19%. Findings and limits, study-wide: The study conceded that relatively few individuals underwent its TCR sequencing and HLA analysis.

The gene calls are TRBV7-9 and TRBJ2-6; perhaps TRBD2 as D (5 bases). Specimen: CD4+ T cells from PBMCs. This TCR came from a human donor with Susac syndrome. CDR3 bases: TGTGCCAGCAGCTTCGGAGGAGCAGTGCGCGCCAACGTCCTGACTTTC. Protein sequence: CASSFGGAVRANVLTF.